This T cell receptor beta chain emerged from a study of STAT5B mutations in CD4+ large granular lymphocyte leukemia. Study observations and caveats: Main leukemic clonotypes were patient-specific, but under 30% appeared at low frequency elsewhere.

Of note for this clone: Its antigen is not known.

Per the original data handling: Productive clonotypes were detectable down to 2.59 x 10-5 frequency. Some clones are missing from TCRdb's copy, which holds only in-frame ones; the method was immunoSEQ multiplex PCR. From that table come the V and J calls and clone size; the DNA was used to work out D and trimming. The repertoire has approximately 20,000 clones, 65% to 85% of them found once; the top ten carry approximately 13%. Buffy coats from healthy blood donors served as controls. This TCR was recovered from a human donor in good health. The sample was CD4+ T cells from blood buffy coats.

CDR3 DNA sequence: TGTGCCAGCAGTGAAAATAGCGGATGGGGGACTGAAGCTTTCTTT. This sequence encodes CASSENSGWGTEAFF. The V and J genes are TRBV6-1 and TRBJ1-1; D might be TRBD1 (5 bases). This CDR3 has 15 residues. Per germline, CDR1 MNHNS and CDR2 SASEGT. Trimming took 2 bases from V and 5 from J, leaving 15 bases between them.